These 21 T cell receptor beta chains originate from one sample sequenced in a study of T cell responses to AZD1222 COVID-19 vaccine. This table comes from immunoSEQ multiplex PCR, and its TCRdb copy is limited to in-frame clones, with some not included. The table shows about 79,000 clones, with roughly 85% occurring only once. Sequencing used peripheral blood, obtained 28 days after the second AZD1222 dose. The receptors originated from an adult who received the AZD1222 COVID-19 vaccine.

The chain employs TRBV28 and TRBJ1-5, with D unclear. The CDR3 runs 13 residues. V gave up 7 bases and J gave up 0 bases, with 7 bases separating them. Per germline, CDR1 MDHEN and CDR2 SYDVKM. CDR3 nucleotides: TGTGCCAGCAAGTCGTATAGCAATCAGCCCCAGCATTTT. Its protein product is CASKSYSNQPQHF. Based on the CDR3 plus reference TRBV28 and TRBJ1-5, the full variable domain is DVKVTQSSRYLVKRTGEKVFLECVQDMDHENMFWYRQDPGLGLRLIYFSYDVKMKEKGDIPEGYSVSREKKERFSLILESASTNQTSMYLCASKSYSNQPQHFGDGTRLSIL.

V gene TRBV6-5 combines with J gene TRBJ2-2, with 12 positions matching TRBD1. Trimming removed 0 bases from V and 7 bases from J; junction bases left unmatched: 3. The CDR3 covers 16 residues. Germline V CDR1 and CDR2: MNHEY, SVGAGI. The CDR3 nucleotides read TGTGCCAGCAGTTACTCGGGACAGGGGGCGATCGGGGAGCTGTTTTTT. The encoded protein is CASSYSGQGAIGELFF.

V and J are TRBV28 and TRBJ2-1; D is undetermined. In germline, CDR1 is MDHEN, CDR2 SYDVKM. The ends were cut back, 5 bases at V and 7 bases at J, with 21 bases in the middle. The CDR3 runs to 16 residues. The CDR3 is CASSGQRRHQENEQFF. Written as DNA, the CDR3 is TGTGCCAGCAGTGGGCAAAGGCGACACCAAGAGAATGAGCAGTTCTTC.

The rearrangement joins TRBV15 to TRBJ1-5; tentatively, D is TRBD1 (6 bases). The V end lost 3 bases, the J end lost 5 bases, and 17 bases lay between the germline ends. Germline V CDR1 and CDR2: LNHNV, YYDKDF (reference sequence). The length of the CDR3 is 16 residues. CDR3 bases: TGTGCCACCAGCAGTAGTCAGGGGAACGGTTATCAGCCCCAGCATTTT. This codes for CATSSSQGNGYQPQHF.

This clone appeared a single time. The chain is built from TRBV6-5 and TRBJ2-5, with 9 bases matching TRBD2. CDR1 and CDR2 from the germline V gene are MNHEY and SVGAGI. This CDR3 region has 14 residues. Germline trimming cut 4 bases from V and 5 bases from J; bases unmatched to any gene: 5. CDR3 in DNA: TGTGCCAGCAGTTCTAGCGGGAACTGGGAGACCCAGTACTTC. Translated: CASSSSGNWETQYF.

V usage is TRBV28 and J usage is TRBJ2-2; tentative D call: TRBD1 (5 bases). Germline V gene lookup returns CDR1 MDHEN and CDR2 SYDVKM. The CDR3 is 15 residues long. The V end lost 2 bases, the J end lost 6 bases, and 13 bases lay between the germline ends. The CDR3: CASSLQGSRSGELFF. CDR3 nucleotide sequence: TGTGCCAGCAGTTTACAGGGATCCAGGTCCGGGGAGCTGTTTTTT. The full variable domain, its missing parts supplied by reference TRBV28 and TRBJ2-2, is DVKVTQSSRYLVKRTGEKVFLECVQDMDHENMFWYRQDPGLGLRLIYFSYDVKMKEKGDIPEGYSVSREKKERFSLILESASTNQTSMYLCASSLQGSRSGELFFGEGSRLTVL.

The V call is TRBV5-4, the J call TRBJ2-2; the match to TRBD2 covers 11 bases. V lost 4 bases to trimming and J lost 5 bases; unmatched junction nucleotides: 10. Germline assignment: CDR1 SGHNT and CDR2 YYREEE (reference sequence). The CDR3 has 17 amino acids. Here the CDR3 DNA reads TGTGCCAGCAGCACCGCAACTAGCGGGAGAGGGACCGGGGAGCTGTTTTTT. Residues: CASSTATSGRGTGELFF.

V usage is TRBV6-5 and J usage is TRBJ1-2, with unresolved D. The CDR3 consists of 12 residues. The V gene's germline CDR1 is MNHEY and CDR2 SVGAGI. V dropped 7 bases and J dropped 4 bases, with 10 bases sitting between them. The CDR3 reads CASTAQTYGYTF. CDR3 coding DNA: TGTGCCAGCACTGCACAGACCTATGGCTACACCTTC.

The CDR3 DNA follows: TGTGCCAGCAGTTTACGGACAGCCTACGAGCAGTACTTC. Translating it yields CASSLRTAYEQYF. V is TRBV28 and J is TRBJ2-7, with D tentatively TRBD1 (6 bases). The V and J ends lost 2 bases and 2 bases respectively, with 7 bases between them. Germline V gene sequence: CDR1 MDHEN, CDR2 SYDVKM. The CDR3 spans 13 residues.

The rearrangement uses TRBV27 and TRBJ2-5; maybe TRBD1 (6 bases). Germline CDR1 and CDR2: MNHEY and SMNVEV (reference sequence). This CDR3 spans 17 amino acids. Trimming took off 0 bases at V and 3 bases at J, with 17 bases between the two ends. CDR3 amino acids: CASSLSPLQGFEETQYF. The DNA for the CDR3 is TGTGCCAGCAGTTTATCTCCCCTACAGGGTTTTGAAGAGACCCAGTACTTC.

The chain is built from TRBV20-1 and TRBJ2-1, with D perhaps being TRBD1 or TRBD2 (5 bases each). V was pared by 6 bases and J by 10 bases, with 13 bases between. CDR1 DFQATT and CDR2 SNEGSKA come from the germline V gene (reference sequence). The CDR3 contains 11 residues. The CDR3 sequence is CSAGAQMEQFF. In nucleotides, the CDR3 is TGCAGTGCCGGGGCCCAGATGGAGCAGTTCTTC.

The chain recombines TRBV6-5 with TRBJ1-5; D ambiguous. CDR3 length equals 13 residues. The V and J ends lost 0 bases and 4 bases respectively, with 4 bases between them. Germline CDR1 MNHEY, CDR2 SVGAGI. The CDR3 protein is CASSYSLNQPQHF. In nucleotides, the CDR3 is TGTGCCAGCAGTTACTCGTTAAATCAGCCCCAGCATTTT.

Note on this clone: Other DNA sequences of this sample code for an identical CDR3. The rearrangement joins TRBV7-3 to TRBJ2-1; possible D gene TRBD2, 5 bases. This CDR3 comprises 13 residues. CDR1 is SGHTA and CDR2 is FQGTGA in the germline V gene. V was cut by 6 bases and J by 6 bases, with 12 bases left in between. CDR3 sequence: CASSRGGVNEQFF. CDR3 bases: TGTGCCAGCAGTCGCGGAGGAGTCAATGAGCAGTTCTTC.

The chain joins TRBV5-4 to TRBJ1-1; D unclear. Trimming pared 0 bases from V and 1 base from J, leaving 7 bases between. CDR3 length: 14 residues. The V gene's germline CDR1 is SGHNT and CDR2 YYREEE (reference sequence). Here the CDR3 reads CASSLEAGNTEAFF. Written as DNA, the CDR3 is TGTGCCAGCAGCTTGGAGGCAGGGAACACTGAAGCTTTCTTT.

In nucleotides, the CDR3 is TGTGCCAGTAGCCTCCAACCCAAAAACATTCAGTACTTC. This translates into CASSLQPKNIQYF. This rearrangement joins TRBV19 to TRBJ2-4; D is unclear. Per germline, CDR1 LNHDA and CDR2 SQIVND (reference sequence). Trimming removed 6 bases at V and 2 bases at J, with 8 bases between. The CDR3 has 13 amino acids.

DNA for the CDR3: TGCGCCAGCAGCTTGGAAGCGGGAGTCGGCAATGAGCAGTTCTTC. This translates into CASSLEAGVGNEQFF. The chain couples TRBV5-1 to TRBJ2-1, with TRBD2 matching over 8 bases. The CDR3 has 15 amino acids. Losses at the gene ends were 0 bases for V and 6 bases for J; bases not matched to a gene: 5. Germline loops: CDR1 SGHRS, CDR2 YFSETQ. Complete variable domain (other parts from reference TRBV5-1 and TRBJ2-1): KAGVTQTPRYLIKTRGQQVTLSCSPISGHRSVSWYQQTPGQGLQFLFEYFSETQRNKGNFPGRFSGRQFSNSRSEMNVSTLELGDSALYLCASSLEAGVGNEQFFGPGTRLTVL.

This sequence joins TRBV9 and TRBJ1-4, with D uncertain. V lost 0 bases, J lost 2 bases, and 11 bases lay in between. The CDR3 length is 16 residues. Germline CDR1 SGDLS, CDR2 YYNGEE. CDR3 sequence: CASSVGGVITNEKLFF. The CDR3 nucleotides read TGTGCCAGCAGCGTAGGCGGAGTCATCACTAATGAAAAACTGTTTTTT.

In regard to this clone: In the same sample, other DNA sequences code for this CDR3. The V and J genes are TRBV28 and TRBJ2-4; the D gene is possibly TRBD2 (5 bases). Germline CDR1 MDHEN, CDR2 SYDVKM. V lost 6 bases to trimming and J lost 0 bases, with 9 bases between them. The CDR3 covers 14 residues. The CDR3 DNA follows: TGTGCCAGCAGAAAGCGGCTAGCCAAAAACATTCAGTACTTC. Translation: CASRKRLAKNIQYF. Supplemented by reference TRBV28 and TRBJ2-4, the full variable domain reads DVKVTQSSRYLVKRTGEKVFLECVQDMDHENMFWYRQDPGLGLRLIYFSYDVKMKEKGDIPEGYSVSREKKERFSLILESASTNQTSMYLCASRKRLAKNIQYFGAGTRLSVL.

The chain uses TRBV6-5 and TRBJ1-3; D remains ambiguous. This CDR3 has 15 residues. Germline-derived CDR1 and CDR2 are MNHEY and SVGAGI. V lost 5 bases and J 0 bases, leaving 11 bases between the germline ends. CDR3 protein: CASSQRGISGNTIYF. The CDR3 DNA reads TGTGCCAGCAGTCAACGAGGAATCTCTGGAAACACCATATATTTT.

The V call is TRBV30, the J call TRBJ2-2, with D tentatively TRBD1 (6 bases). V was clipped by 2 bases and J by 1 base, with 11 bases between them. Germline V gives CDR1 GTSNPN, CDR2 SVGIG (reference sequence). This CDR3 is built from 15 residues. CDR3 DNA sequence: TGTGCCTGGAGTACCTCGACAGGGAACACCGGGGAGCTGTTTTTT. Translating gives CAWSTSTGNTGELFF. The whole variable domain, remainder taken from reference TRBV30 and TRBJ2-2, is SQTIHQWPATLVQPVGSPLSLECTVEGTSNPNLYWYRQAAGRGLQLLFYSVGIGQISSEVPQNLSASRPQDRQFILSSKKLLLSDSGFYLCAWSTSTGNTGELFFGEGSRLTVL.

V gene TRBV12-3 or TRBV12-4 combines with J gene TRBJ1-1; D not resolved. Trimming pared 6 bases from V and 6 bases from J, leaving 14 bases between. The CDR3 is 13 residues long. Written as DNA, the CDR3 is TGTGCCAGCAGCAAAGACGGACTCTCTGAAGCTTTCTTT. Translation gives CASSKDGLSEAFF.